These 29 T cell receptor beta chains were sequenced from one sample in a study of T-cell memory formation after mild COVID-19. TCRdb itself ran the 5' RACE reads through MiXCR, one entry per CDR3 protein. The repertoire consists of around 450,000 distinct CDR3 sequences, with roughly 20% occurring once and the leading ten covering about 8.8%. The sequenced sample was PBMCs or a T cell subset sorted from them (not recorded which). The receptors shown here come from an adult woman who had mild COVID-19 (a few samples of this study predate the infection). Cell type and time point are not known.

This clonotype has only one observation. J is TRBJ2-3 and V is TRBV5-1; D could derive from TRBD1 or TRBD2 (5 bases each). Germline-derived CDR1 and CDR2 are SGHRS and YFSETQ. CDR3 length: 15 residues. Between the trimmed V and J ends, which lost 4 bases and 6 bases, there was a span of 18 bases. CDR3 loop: CASSQGAGPRDTQYF. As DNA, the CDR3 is TGCGCCAGCAGCCAGGGTGCGGGTCCCAGGGATACGCAGTATTTT.

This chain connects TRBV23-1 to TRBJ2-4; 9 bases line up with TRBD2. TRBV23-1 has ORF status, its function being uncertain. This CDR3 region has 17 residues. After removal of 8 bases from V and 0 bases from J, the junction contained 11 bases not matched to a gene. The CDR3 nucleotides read TGCGCCAGCGGACTTAGCGGGGGTTCTCTAGCCAAAAACATTCAGTACTTC. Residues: CASGLSGGSLAKNIQYF.

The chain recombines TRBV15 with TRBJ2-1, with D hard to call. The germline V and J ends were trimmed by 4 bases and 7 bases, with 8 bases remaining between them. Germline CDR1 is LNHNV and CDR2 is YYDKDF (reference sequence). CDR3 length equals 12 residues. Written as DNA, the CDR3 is TGTGCCACCAGCACCTCGGGTAATGAGCAGTTCTTC. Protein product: CATSTSGNEQFF.

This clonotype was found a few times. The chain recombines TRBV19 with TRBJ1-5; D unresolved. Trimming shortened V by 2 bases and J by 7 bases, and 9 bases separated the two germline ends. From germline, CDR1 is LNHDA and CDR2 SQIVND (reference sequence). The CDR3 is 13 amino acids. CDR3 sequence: CASSISREQPQHF. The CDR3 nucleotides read TGTGCCAGTAGTATATCGAGAGAACAGCCCCAGCATTTT.

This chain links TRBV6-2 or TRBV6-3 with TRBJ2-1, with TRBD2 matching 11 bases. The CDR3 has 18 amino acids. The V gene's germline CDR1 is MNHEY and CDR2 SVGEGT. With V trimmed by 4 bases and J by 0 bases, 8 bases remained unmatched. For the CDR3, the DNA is TGTGCCAGCAGTTTCGGGACTAGCGGCTCAAACTCCTACAATGAGCAGTTCTTC. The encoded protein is CASSFGTSGSNSYNEQFF.

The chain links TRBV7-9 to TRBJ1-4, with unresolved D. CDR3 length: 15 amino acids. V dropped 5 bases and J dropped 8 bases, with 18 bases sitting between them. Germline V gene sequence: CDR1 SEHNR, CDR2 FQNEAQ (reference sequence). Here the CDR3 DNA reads TGTGCCAGCAGCCCCCTTTTGAAACGAGACGAAAAACTGTTTTTT. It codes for CASSPLLKRDEKLFF.

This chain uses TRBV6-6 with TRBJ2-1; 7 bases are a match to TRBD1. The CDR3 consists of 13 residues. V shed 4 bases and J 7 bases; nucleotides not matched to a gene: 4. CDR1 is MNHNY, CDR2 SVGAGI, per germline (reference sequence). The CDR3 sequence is CASSSNRGNEQFF. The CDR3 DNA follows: TGTGCCAGCAGTTCCAACAGGGGAAATGAGCAGTTCTTC.

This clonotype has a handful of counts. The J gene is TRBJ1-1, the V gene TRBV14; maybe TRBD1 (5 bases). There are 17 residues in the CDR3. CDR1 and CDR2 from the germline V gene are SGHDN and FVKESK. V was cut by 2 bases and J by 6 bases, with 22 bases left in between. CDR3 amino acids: CASSQNNFPGIGAEAFF. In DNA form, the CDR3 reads TGTGCCAGCAGCCAAAACAATTTCCCAGGGATTGGGGCTGAAGCTTTCTTT.

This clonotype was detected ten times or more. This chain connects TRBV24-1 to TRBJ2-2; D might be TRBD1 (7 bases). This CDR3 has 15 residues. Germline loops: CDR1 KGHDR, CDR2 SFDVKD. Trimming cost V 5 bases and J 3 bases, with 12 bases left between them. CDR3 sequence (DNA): TGTGCCACCAGTGGGCCCAGGGGGGACACCGGGGAGCTGTTTTTT. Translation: CATSGPRGDTGELFF.

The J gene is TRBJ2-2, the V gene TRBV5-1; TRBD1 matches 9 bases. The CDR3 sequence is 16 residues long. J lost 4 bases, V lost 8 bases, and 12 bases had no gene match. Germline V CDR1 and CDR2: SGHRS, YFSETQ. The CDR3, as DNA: TGCGCCAGTTCCCCGGGACAGGGAACGAGCACCGGGGAGCTGTTTTTT. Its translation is CASSPGQGTSTGELFF.

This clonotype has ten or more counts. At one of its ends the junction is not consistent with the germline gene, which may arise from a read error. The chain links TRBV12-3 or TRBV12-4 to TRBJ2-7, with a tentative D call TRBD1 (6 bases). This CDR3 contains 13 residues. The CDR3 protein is CASSLDSSYEQYF. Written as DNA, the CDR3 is TGCGCCAGCAGCTTGGACAGCTCCTACGAGCAGTACTTC.

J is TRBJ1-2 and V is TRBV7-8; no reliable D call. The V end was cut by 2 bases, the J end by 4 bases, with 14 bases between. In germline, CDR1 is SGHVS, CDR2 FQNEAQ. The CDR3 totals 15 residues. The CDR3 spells CASSLRVPSGYGYTF. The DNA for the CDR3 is TGTGCCAGCAGCTTACGGGTCCCTTCTGGCTATGGCTACACCTTC.

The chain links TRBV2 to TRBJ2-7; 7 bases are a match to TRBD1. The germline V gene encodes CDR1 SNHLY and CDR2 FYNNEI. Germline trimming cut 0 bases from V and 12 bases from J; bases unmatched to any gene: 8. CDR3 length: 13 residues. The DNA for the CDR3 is TGTGCCAGCAGTGAAGCGCGACAGGGTGATAGGTACTTC. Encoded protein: CASSEARQGDRYF.

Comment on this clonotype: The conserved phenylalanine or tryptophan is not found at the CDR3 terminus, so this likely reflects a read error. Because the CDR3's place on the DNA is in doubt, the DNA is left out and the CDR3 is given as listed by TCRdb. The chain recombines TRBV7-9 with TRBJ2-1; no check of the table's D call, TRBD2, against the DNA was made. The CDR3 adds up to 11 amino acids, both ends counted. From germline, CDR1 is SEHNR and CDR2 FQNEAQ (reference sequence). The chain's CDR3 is CASSLPSGSLT.

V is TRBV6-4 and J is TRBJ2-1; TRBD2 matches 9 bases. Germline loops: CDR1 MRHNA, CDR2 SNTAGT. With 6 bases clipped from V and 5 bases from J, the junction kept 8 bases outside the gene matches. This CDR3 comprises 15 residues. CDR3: CASRPSGTRDNEQFF. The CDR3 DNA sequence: TGTGCCAGCAGACCTAGCGGGACGCGCGACAATGAGCAGTTCTTC.

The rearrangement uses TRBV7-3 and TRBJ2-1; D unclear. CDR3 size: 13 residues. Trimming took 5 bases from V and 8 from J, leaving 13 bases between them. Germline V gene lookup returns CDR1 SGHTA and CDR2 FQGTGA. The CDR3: CASSKLPLDEQFF. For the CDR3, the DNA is TGTGCCAGCAGCAAACTACCTTTGGATGAGCAGTTCTTC.

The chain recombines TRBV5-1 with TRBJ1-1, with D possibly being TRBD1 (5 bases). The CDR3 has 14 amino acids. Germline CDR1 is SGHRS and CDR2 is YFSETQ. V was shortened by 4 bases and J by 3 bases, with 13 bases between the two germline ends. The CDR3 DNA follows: TGCGCCAGCAGCCCGGCGGGGGTGGACACTGAAGCTTTCTTT. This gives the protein CASSPAGVDTEAFF.

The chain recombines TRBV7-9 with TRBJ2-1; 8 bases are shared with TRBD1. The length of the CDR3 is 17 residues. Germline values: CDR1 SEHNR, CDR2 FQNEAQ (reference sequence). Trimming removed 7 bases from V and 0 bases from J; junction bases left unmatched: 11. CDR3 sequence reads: CASTPPGQEGSYNEQFF. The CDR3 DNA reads TGTGCCAGCACCCCACCGGGACAGGAGGGCTCCTACAATGAGCAGTTCTTC.

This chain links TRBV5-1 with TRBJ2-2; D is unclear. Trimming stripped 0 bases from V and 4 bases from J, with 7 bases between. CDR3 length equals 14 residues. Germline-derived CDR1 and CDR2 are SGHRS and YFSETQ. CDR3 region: CASSLVVGTGELFF. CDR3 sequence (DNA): TGCGCCAGCAGCTTGGTCGTGGGCACCGGGGAGCTGTTTTTT. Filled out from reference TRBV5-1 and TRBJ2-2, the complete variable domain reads KAGVTQTPRYLIKTRGQQVTLSCSPISGHRSVSWYQQTPGQGLQFLFEYFSETQRNKGNFPGRFSGRQFSNSRSEMNVSTLELGDSALYLCASSLVVGTGELFFGEGSRLTVL.

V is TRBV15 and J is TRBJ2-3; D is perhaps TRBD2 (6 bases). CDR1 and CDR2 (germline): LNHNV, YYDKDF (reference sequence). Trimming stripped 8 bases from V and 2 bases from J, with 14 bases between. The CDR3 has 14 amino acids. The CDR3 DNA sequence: TGTGCCACCCAACTGGAGGGGAACACAGATACGCAGTATTTT. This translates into CATQLEGNTDTQYF.

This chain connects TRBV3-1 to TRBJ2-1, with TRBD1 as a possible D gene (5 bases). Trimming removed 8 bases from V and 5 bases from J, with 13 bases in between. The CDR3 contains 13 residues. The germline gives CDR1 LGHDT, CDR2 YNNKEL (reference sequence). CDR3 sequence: CASRTAGNNEQFF. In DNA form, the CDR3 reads TGTGCCAGCCGGACGGCAGGGAACAATGAGCAGTTCTTC.

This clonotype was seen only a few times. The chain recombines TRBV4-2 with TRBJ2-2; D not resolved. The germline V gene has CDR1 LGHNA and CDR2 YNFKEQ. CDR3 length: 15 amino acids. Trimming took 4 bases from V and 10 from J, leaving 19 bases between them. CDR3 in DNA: TGTGCCAGCAGCCTCACGGGTTCAGCATTTGAGGAGCTGTTTTTT. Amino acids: CASSLTGSAFEELFF.

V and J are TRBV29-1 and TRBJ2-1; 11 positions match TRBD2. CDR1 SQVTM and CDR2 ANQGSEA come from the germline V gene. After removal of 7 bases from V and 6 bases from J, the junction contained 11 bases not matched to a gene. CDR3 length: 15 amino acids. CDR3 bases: TGCAGCGAGTTGACTAGCGGGACGAAAGGCAATGAGCAGTTCTTC. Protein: CSELTSGTKGNEQFF.

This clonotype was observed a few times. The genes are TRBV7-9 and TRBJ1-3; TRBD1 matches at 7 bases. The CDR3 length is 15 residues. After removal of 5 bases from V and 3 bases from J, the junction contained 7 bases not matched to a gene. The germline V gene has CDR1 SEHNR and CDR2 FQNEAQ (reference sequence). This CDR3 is CASSQDRESGNTIYF. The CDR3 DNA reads TGTGCCAGCAGCCAAGACAGGGAGAGTGGAAACACCATATATTTT. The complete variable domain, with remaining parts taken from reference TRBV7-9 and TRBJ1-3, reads DTGVSQNPRHKITKRGQNVTFRCDPISEHNRLYWYRQTLGQGPEFLTYFQNEAQLEKSRLLSDRFSAERPKGSFSTLEIQRTEQGDSAMYLCASSQDRESGNTIYFGEGSWLTVV.

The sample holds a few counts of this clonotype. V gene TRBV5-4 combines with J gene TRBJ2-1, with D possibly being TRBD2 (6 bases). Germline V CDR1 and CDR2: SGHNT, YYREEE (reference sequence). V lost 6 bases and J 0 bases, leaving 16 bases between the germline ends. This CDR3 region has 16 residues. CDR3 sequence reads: CASKGDLANSYNEQFF. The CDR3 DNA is TGTGCCAGCAAGGGCGATCTAGCGAACTCCTACAATGAGCAGTTCTTC. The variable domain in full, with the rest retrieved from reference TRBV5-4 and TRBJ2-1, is ETGVTQSPTHLIKTRGQQVTLRCSSQSGHNTVSWYQQALGQGPQFIFQYYREEENGRGNFPPRFSGLQFPNYSSELNVNALELDDSALYLCASKGDLANSYNEQFFGPGTRLTVL.

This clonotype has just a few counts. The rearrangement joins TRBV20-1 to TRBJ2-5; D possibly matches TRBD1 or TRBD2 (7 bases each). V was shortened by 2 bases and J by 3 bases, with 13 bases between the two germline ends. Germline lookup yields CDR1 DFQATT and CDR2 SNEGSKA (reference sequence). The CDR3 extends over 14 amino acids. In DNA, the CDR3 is TGCAGTGCTAGAAACAGGGGAGGGAAAGAGACCCAGTACTTC. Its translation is CSARNRGGKETQYF.

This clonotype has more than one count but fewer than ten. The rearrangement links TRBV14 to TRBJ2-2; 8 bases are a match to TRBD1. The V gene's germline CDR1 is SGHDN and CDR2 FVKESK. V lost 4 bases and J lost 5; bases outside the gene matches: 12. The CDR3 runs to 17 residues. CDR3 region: CASSRLPQGVRTGELFF. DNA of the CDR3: TGTGCCAGCAGCCGTCTCCCACAGGGGGTGCGGACCGGGGAGCTGTTTTTT.

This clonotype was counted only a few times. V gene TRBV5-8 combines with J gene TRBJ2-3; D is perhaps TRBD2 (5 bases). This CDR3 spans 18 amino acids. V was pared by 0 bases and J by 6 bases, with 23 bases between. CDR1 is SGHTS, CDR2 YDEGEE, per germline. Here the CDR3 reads CASSLGAVIGVSLDTQYF. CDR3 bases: TGTGCCAGCAGCTTGGGAGCCGTGATCGGGGTTTCTTTGGATACGCAGTATTTT.

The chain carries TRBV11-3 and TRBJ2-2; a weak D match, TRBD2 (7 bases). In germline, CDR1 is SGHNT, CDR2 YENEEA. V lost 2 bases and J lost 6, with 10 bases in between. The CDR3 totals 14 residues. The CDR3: CASSLRGGAGELFF. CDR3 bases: TGTGCCAGCAGCTTAAGGGGGGGCGCCGGGGAGCTGTTTTTT.